The clone carrying this TCR beta chain is classed as medium-sized by frequency. The antigen is not known. TRB rearrangements were amplified by touch-down multiplex PCR with mixed TRB-A/B primers. TCRdb re-called the multiplex PCR reads, yielding one record per CDR3 amino acid sequence without DNA. The sample has some 7,700 distinct CDR3 sequences, and its top ten clones hold roughly 3%. The V gene's germline CDR1 is MNHNS and CDR2 SASEGT. The CDR3 sequence is 16 residues long. TRB amplification used 200 to 250 ng of peripheral blood genomic DNA. The sample comes from a study of T cell clusters in autoimmune cytopenias. General study results and limits: Primary autoimmune cytopenia patients appeared to lack physiological T cell clusters present in healthy donors. TRB repertoire shifts in secondary cytopenia and chronic lymphocytic leukemia mostly reflected lymphoma, not autoimmunity. Functional roles of the in silico T cell clusters still await experimental validation. Healthy donors had approximately 3.1-fold more exclusive TRB clusters than active autoimmune hepatitis patients.

J is TRBJ1-3 and V is TRBV6-1; as DNA is missing, the TRBD1 call by TCRdb cannot be tested. The material sequenced was peripheral blood. The sequence came from a human donor with an autoimmune cytopenia or autoimmune hepatitis (not recorded which). The CDR3 protein is CATTVGGQGAGNTIYF.